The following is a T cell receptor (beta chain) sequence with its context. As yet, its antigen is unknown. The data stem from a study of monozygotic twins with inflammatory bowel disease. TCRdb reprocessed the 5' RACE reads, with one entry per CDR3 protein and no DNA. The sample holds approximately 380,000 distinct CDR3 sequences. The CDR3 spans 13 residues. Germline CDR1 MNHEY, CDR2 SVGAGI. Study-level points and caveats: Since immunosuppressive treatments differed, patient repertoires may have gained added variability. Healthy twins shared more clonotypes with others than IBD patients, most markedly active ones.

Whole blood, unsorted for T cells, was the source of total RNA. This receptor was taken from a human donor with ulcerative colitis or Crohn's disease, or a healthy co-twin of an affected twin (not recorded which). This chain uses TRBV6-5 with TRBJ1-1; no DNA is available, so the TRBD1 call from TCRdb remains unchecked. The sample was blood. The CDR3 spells CASSDRTNTEAFF.